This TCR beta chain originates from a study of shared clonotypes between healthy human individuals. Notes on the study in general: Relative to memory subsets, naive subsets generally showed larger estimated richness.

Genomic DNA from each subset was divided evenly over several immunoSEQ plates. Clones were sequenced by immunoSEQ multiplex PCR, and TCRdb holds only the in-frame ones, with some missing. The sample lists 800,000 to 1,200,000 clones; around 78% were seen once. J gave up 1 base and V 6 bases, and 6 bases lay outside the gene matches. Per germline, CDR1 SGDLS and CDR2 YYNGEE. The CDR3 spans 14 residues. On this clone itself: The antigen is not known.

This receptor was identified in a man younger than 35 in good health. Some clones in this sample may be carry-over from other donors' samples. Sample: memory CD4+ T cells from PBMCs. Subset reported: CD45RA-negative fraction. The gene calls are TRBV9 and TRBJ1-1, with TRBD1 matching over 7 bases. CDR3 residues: CASNTGTANTEAFF. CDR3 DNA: TGTGCCAGCAACACCGGGACAGCGAACACTGAAGCTTTCTTT.